This T cell receptor beta chain was found in a study of CD8+ T cells in alopecia areata listed by TCRdb under 2018. Looking at the study overall: Treated patients were enrolled in an open-label pilot trial of oral tofacitinib, 5 to 10 mg twice daily, for moderate-to-severe alopecia areata. Patients stayed on tofacitinib for 6 to 18 months and then had 6 months of follow-up off drug so that delayed response and recurrence could be assessed. For the treated patients, the SALT score, which quantifies what percentage of scalp surface area is affected, served as the measure of disease severity. To study T cell clonal expansion in alopecia areata, the researchers applied high-throughput TCRbeta sequencing to both the C3H/HeJ mouse model and human patients. Scalp tissue and sorted CD4+ and CD8+ peripheral blood T cells from patchy and totalis/universalis alopecia areata patients and from healthy controls were covered by human TCRbeta sequencing. Biopsies were taken from tofacitinib-treated patients at baseline and again at 4 and 24 weeks into treatment, and several of those patients also had a later scalp biopsy. Clonality in the scalp was compared among normal scalp (n=4), patchy alopecia areata scalp (n=8), and alopecia totalis/universalis scalp (n=8). RNA was obtained with the PAXgene miRNA kit for fixed scalp, the miRNeasy kit for PBMCs, and the RNeasy kit for mouse skin. TCRbeta CDR3 regions were amplified by immunoSEQ multiplex PCR with 35 Vbeta forward and 13 Jbeta reverse primers.

On the study overall, not on this receptor specifically: Because the treated cohort was small and included a single nonresponder, larger studies are needed to assess links between baseline CD8+ expansion and response. Compared with mice, TCR sequences shared between patients were less clear, possibly partly because of HLA diversity across the patient population. Unlike mouse skin, where gammadelta T cells dominate, normal human skin contains resident alphabeta T cells that get sequenced too, which complicates analysis of the scalp TCR repertoire. Higher clonality and more expanded CD8+ clones were observed in lesional scalp than in normal scalp, particularly in alopecia totalis/universalis, a finding suggestive of antigenic drive. During tofacitinib treatment, many expanded lesional clones stuck around in both scalp and blood, and this persistence may partly explain why relapse happens after treatment is stopped. Scalp clonality and the number of expanded CD8+ clones among the top 100 scalp clones were significantly decreased by tofacitinib.

Looking up the germline V gene yields CDR1 SQVTM and CDR2 ANQGSEA. The CDR3 spans 13 residues, from the cysteine through the phenylalanine. Of the read, only the CDR3 DNA is kept; its 39 bases are in frame from base 1. Trimming accounts for 6 bases at V and 1 base at J, while the number of junction bases matched to no gene is 5. What the time point label conveys for this sample: less than 30 weeks on oral tofacitinib. Sample treatment or condition, as interpreted from the label and publication: oral pan-JAK inhibitor, 5-10 mg twice daily. Peripheral blood and lesional scalp punch biopsies were obtained from patients with alopecia areata. After PBMCs were isolated by density centrifugation and stained for CD3, CD4 and CD8, a FACSAria was used to sort CD4+ and CD8+ T cells. About this clone itself: Its antigen is not yet known. It has no much larger one-base neighbor in the sample; base qualities were not kept.

The library was prepared using the immunoSEQ multiplex PCR assay. RNA was extracted from all samples and reverse transcribed into cDNA as template for TCR sequencing. SuperScript III was used for first-strand cDNA synthesis, primed with a 2:1 mix of oligo-dT and random hexamers. Amplification bias was assessed with a synthetic immune receptor repertoire, and residual bias was removed computationally. In the authors' own workflow: Raw reads were preprocessed for error removal, and CDR3 was defined according to IMGT conventions as running from the conserved cysteine to phenylalanine. To get clonality, Shannon entropy was normalized by log2 of the number of productive unique TCRs and the result was subtracted from 1. Whether each scalp clone was CD4 or CD8 was inferred by checking scalp TCRbeta sequences against the CD4 and CD8 repertoires from sorted blood. In TCRdb, the immuneACCESS table is reduced to in-frame sequences with V and J assigned. These tables do not hold every clone; where another copy was compared, an unresolved V gene accounts for under half, and the others remain unexplained. The V and J calls and clone size come from that table; D and trimming were worked out from the DNA. For this sample the table gives about 190,000 clones, of which approximately 57% were detected only once. The leading ten clones occupy 1% of the sample.

The clonotype comes from a human donor with alopecia areata. The receptor chain draws on TRBV29-1 and TRBJ2-7; the central 8 bases match TRBD1. Sample: CD4+ T cells sorted from blood, taken at week 24, from a patient treated with tofacitinib. This receptor carries the CDR3 CSVNRQGSYEQYF. The nucleotides are TGCAGCGTAAACAGACAGGGGTCCTACGAGCAGTACTTC.